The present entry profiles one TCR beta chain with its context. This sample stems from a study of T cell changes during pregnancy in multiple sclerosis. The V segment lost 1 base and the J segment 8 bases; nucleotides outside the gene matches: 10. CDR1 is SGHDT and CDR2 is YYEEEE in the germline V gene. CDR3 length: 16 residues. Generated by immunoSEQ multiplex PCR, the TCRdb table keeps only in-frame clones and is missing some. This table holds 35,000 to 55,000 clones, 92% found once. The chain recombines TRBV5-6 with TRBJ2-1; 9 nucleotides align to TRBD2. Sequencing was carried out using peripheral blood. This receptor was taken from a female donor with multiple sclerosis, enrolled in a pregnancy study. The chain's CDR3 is CASSLYASGTLDEQFF. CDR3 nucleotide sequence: TGTGCCAGCAGCTTGTACGCTAGCGGGACTTTGGATGAGCAGTTCTTC.